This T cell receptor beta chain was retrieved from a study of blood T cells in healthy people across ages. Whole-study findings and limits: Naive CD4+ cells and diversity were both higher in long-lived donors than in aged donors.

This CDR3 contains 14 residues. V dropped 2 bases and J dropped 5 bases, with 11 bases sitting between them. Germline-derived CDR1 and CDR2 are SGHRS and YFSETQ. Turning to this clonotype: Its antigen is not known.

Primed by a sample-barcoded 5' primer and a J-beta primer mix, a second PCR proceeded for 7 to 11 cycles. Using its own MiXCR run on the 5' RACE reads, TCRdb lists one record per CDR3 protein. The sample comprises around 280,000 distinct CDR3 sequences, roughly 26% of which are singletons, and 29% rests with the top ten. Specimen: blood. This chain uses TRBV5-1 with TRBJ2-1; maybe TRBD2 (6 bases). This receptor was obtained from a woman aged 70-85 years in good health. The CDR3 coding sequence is TGCGCCAGCAGCTTCGCGGGACCGAACAATGAGCAGTTCTTC. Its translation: CASSFAGPNNEQFF.